These 17 T cell receptor beta chains were sequenced from one sample in a study of cytomegalovirus exposure and HLA in healthy donors. Libraries were prepared by immunoSEQ multiplex PCR; TCRdb keeps only in-frame clonotypes and omits some of them. The profile shows fewer than 90,000 clones, 84% of them singletons. The sequencing sample was made of PBMCs. Receptors were obtained from a woman younger than 30 in good health and CMV-seropositive.

CDR3 DNA sequence: TGTGCCAGCGACAGGGGGGACGAGACCCAGTACTTC. Translating gives CASDRGDETQYF. The V and J genes are TRBV2 and TRBJ2-5; TRBD1 matches at 9 bases. Germline-derived CDR1 and CDR2 are SNHLY and FYNNEI. Trimming cost V 8 bases and J 5 bases; bases outside gene matches: 3. The CDR3 consists of 12 residues.

The chain couples TRBV7-3 to TRBJ2-1; 7 bases agree with TRBD1. J lost 7 bases, V lost 5 bases, and 11 bases had no gene match. The V gene's germline CDR1 is SGHTA and CDR2 FQGTGA. The CDR3 extends over 15 amino acids. The CDR3 reads CASSPQGGALNEQFF. CDR3 coding DNA: TGTGCCAGCAGCCCCCAAGGGGGCGCCTTAAATGAGCAGTTCTTC.

V is TRBV15 and J is TRBJ1-3; unclear D gene. CDR3 size: 16 residues. The germline CDR1 and CDR2 sequences are LNHNV and YYDKDF (reference sequence). The V end lost 0 bases, the J end lost 1 base, and 10 bases lay between the germline ends. CDR3 bases: TGTGCCACCAGCAGAGATCAGGATTCGTCTGGAAACACCATATATTTT. This encodes CATSRDQDSSGNTIYF.

The chain employs TRBV28 and TRBJ2-3; 9 bases match TRBD2. Germline-derived CDR1 and CDR2 are MDHEN and SYDVKM. This CDR3 has 15 amino acids. Trimming at V came to 6 bases and at J to 1 base, leaving 5 bases not matched to a gene. Here the CDR3 reads CASSTRLAGTDTQYF. The CDR3 DNA reads TGTGCCAGCAGCACTCGACTAGCGGGCACAGATACGCAGTATTTT.

This rearrangement joins TRBV19 to TRBJ2-3, with 9 positions matching TRBD1. Germline assignment: CDR1 LNHDA and CDR2 SQIVND (reference sequence). This CDR3 comprises 14 residues. V was pared by 4 bases and J by 4 bases, with 3 bases of the junction left unmatched. In nucleotides, the CDR3 is TGTGCCAGTAGTACGGGACAGGGTTCAGATACGCAGTATTTT. Translating it yields CASSTGQGSDTQYF.

This chain joins TRBV2 and TRBJ2-7; D may be TRBD1 (6 bases). V lost 4 bases and J lost 6, with 13 bases in between. CDR1 is SNHLY and CDR2 is FYNNEI in the germline V gene. The CDR3 contains 13 residues. The CDR3 nucleotides read TGTGCCAGCAGTGGATACAGGGTGAGCGAGCAGTACTTC. This encodes CASSGYRVSEQYF.

This clone came up once. The rearrangement joins TRBV5-1 to TRBJ2-5; D is undetermined. The CDR3 consists of 11 residues. Germline loops: CDR1 SGHRS, CDR2 YFSETQ. Trimming cost V 5 bases and J 2 bases, with 4 bases left between them. DNA for the CDR3: TGCGCCAGCAGAGCGCAAGAGACCCAGTACTTC. Translation gives CASRAQETQYF.

The gene calls are TRBV15 and TRBJ1-5, with D possibly being TRBD1 (5 bases). CDR1 is LNHNV, CDR2 YYDKDF, per germline (reference sequence). With 0 bases removed from V and 0 bases from J, the gap between germline ends came to 18 bases. This CDR3 has 19 amino acids. The CDR3, as DNA: TGTGCCACCAGCAGAGAACGACCGGGACTCCTCTATAGCAATCAGCCCCAGCATTTT. Translating it yields CATSRERPGLLYSNQPQHF.

The chain uses TRBV28 and TRBJ1-2, with D hard to call. The germline V gene encodes CDR1 MDHEN and CDR2 SYDVKM. This CDR3 comprises 12 residues. V lost 7 bases, J lost 0 bases, and 6 bases lay in between. The CDR3, as DNA: TGTGCCAGCACGGAGACTAACTATGGCTACACCTTC. Its translation: CASTETNYGYTF.

The CDR3 DNA reads as TGTGCCAGCGGTACTAGAAGCACAGATACGCAGTATTTT. The encoded protein is CASGTRSTDTQYF. The J gene is TRBJ2-3, the V gene TRBV6-6, with D possibly matching TRBD2 (5 bases). CDR3 size: 13 residues. Between the trimmed V and J ends, which lost 8 bases and 0 bases, there was a span of 9 bases. Germline-derived CDR1 and CDR2 are MNHNY and SVGAGI (reference sequence).

V gene TRBV28 combines with J gene TRBJ2-3, with TRBD2 matching 13 bases. The CDR3 totals 14 residues. Germline V gene lookup returns CDR1 MDHEN and CDR2 SYDVKM. V was pared by 3 bases and J by 14 bases, with 8 bases of the junction left unmatched. The CDR3 here is CASSLGTSGAAGYF. In nucleotides, the CDR3 is TGTGCCAGCAGTTTGGGGACTAGCGGGGCGGCGGGGTATTTT.

The genes are TRBV11-2 and TRBJ1-1, with 7 bases matching TRBD1. The germline V gene has CDR1 SGHAT and CDR2 FQNNGV. V was pared by 5 bases and J by 1 base, with 10 bases of the junction left unmatched. This CDR3 is built from 16 residues. The CDR3 nucleotides are TGTGCCAGCAGCCCCCACAAGGACAGGAGGAACACTGAAGCTTTCTTT. Translated, it gives CASSPHKDRRNTEAFF.

The chain combines TRBV4-1 with TRBJ1-3, with D unclear. CDR3 length: 13 amino acids. The V and J ends lost 1 base and 5 bases respectively, with 6 bases between them. CDR1 MGHRA and CDR2 YSYEKL come from the germline V gene. The CDR3 reads CASSQVVRNTIYF. CDR3 sequence (DNA): TGCGCCAGCAGCCAAGTAGTACGAAACACCATATATTTT.

This chain joins TRBV21-1 and TRBJ1-2. TRBV21-1 is a documented pseudogene. CDR3 length: 14 residues. DNA of the CDR3: TGTGCCAGCAGCAAGAAGGCCGGGGGGCGGGGCTACACCTTC. Its protein product is CASSKKAGGRGYTF.

V is TRBV5-4 and J is TRBJ2-5; 7 nucleotides agree with TRBD2. The CDR3 is made up of 13 amino acids. V shed 5 bases, J shed 5 bases, and the junction held 6 bases outside the gene matches. Germline V CDR1 and CDR2: SGHNT, YYREEE (reference sequence). The CDR3 spells CASSPGTMETQYF. In DNA form, the CDR3 reads TGTGCCAGCAGTCCCGGGACTATGGAGACCCAGTACTTC.

This sequence joins TRBV7-2 and TRBJ1-6; D gene unclear. Between the trimmed V and J ends, which lost 8 bases and 7 bases, there was a span of 18 bases. CDR3 length: 15 amino acids. Germline V lookup: CDR1 SGHTA, CDR2 FQGNSA. Here the CDR3 reads CASVRAGRKNSPLHF. As DNA, the CDR3 is TGTGCCAGCGTTAGGGCCGGGAGGAAAAATTCACCCCTCCACTTT.

This clone was detected once. J is TRBJ1-2 and V is TRBV5-5; a weak D match, TRBD1 (5 bases). CDR3 length: 16 amino acids. The V gene lost 4 bases and the J gene lost 1 base, with 17 bases spanning the gap. CDR1 SGHKS and CDR2 YYEKEE come from the germline V gene (reference sequence). The CDR3 sequence: CASSRQATVLNYGYTF. DNA of the CDR3: TGTGCCAGCAGCCGTCAGGCGACAGTCCTTAACTATGGCTACACCTTC.